This TCR beta chain comes out of a study of blood T cell repertoires in COVID-19. Across the whole study: Collection of acute and convalescent COVID-19 samples took place in the United States, Italy and Spain. T cells, B-cell-depleted T cells, or PBMCs supplied cDNA or gDNA.

This CDR3 spans 15 amino acids. The V and J ends lost 1 base and 4 bases, in that order; junction bases with no gene match: 5. CDR1 is SGHRS, CDR2 YFSETQ, per germline. Sequenced by immunoSEQ multiplex PCR; TCRdb stores in-frame clones only, minus some. The repertoire has around 40,000 clones, approximately 96% of them found once; the top ten carry over 4%. Sequencing was performed on peripheral blood. The chain carries TRBV5-1 and TRBJ2-3, with 8 bases matching TRBD1. The receptor comes from a human donor with active COVID-19. The donor label of this sample is uncertain. The CDR3 region has the DNA TGCGCCAGCAGCTTGCAGGGGGCGGGCGCAGATACGCAGTATTTT. This gives the protein CASSLQGAGADTQYF. Looking up the rest from reference TRBV5-1 and TRBJ2-3 gives the full variable domain: KAGVTQTPRYLIKTRGQQVTLSCSPISGHRSVSWYQQTPGQGLQFLFEYFSETQRNKGNFPGRFSGRQFSNSRSEMNVSTLELGDSALYLCASSLQGAGADTQYFGPGTRLTVL.